This TCR beta chain was identified in a study of blood T cell repertoires in COVID-19. Study at large: Specimens from acute and convalescent COVID-19 originated in the United States, Italy and Spain.

After removal of 3 bases from V and 6 bases from J, the junction contained 3 bases not matched to a gene. The CDR3 has 13 residues. The germline V gene encodes CDR1 SGHRS and CDR2 YFSETQ. Data came from immunoSEQ multiplex PCR; TCRdb stores just in-frame clones and leaves some out. The data contain 70,000 to 85,000 clones, around 83% of them singletons. The sequence was collected from a human donor in a cohort sampled during active COVID-19. The sequencing input was peripheral blood. This sequence joins TRBV5-1 and TRBJ2-1, with TRBD2 matching 7 bases. CDR3 amino acids: CASSWGLFNEQFF. The CDR3 bases are TGCGCCAGCAGCTGGGGACTATTCAATGAGCAGTTCTTC.